This TCR beta chain is from a study of blood T cell repertoires in COVID-19. Study context: Some COVID-19 samples were acute and others convalescent; all came from the United States, Italy and Spain. Nucleic acid was either cDNA or gDNA, and it came from T cells, B-cell-depleted T cells, or PBMCs.

This clone was seen at least ten times. V was pared by 0 bases and J by 3 bases, with 13 bases between. Germline CDR1 and CDR2: SGHRS and YFSETQ. CDR3 length: 15 residues. Original handling: Estimated nucleated cell counts came from reference gene primer amplification. TCRdb's copy holds only in-frame clones and misses some; the assay was immunoSEQ multiplex PCR. V, J and clone size are taken as reported in that table, and D and trimming were inferred from the DNA itself. The data contain some 130,000 clones, approximately 85% of them singletons. The chain is built from TRBV5-1 and TRBJ2-7; possible D gene TRBD1, 5 bases. This sequence originates from a human donor in a cohort sampled during active COVID-19. Material for sequencing was peripheral blood. CDR3 DNA sequence: TGCGCCAGCAGCTTGGTACCAGGGTATGTCTACGAGCAGTACTTC. Its protein product is CASSLVPGYVYEQYF.